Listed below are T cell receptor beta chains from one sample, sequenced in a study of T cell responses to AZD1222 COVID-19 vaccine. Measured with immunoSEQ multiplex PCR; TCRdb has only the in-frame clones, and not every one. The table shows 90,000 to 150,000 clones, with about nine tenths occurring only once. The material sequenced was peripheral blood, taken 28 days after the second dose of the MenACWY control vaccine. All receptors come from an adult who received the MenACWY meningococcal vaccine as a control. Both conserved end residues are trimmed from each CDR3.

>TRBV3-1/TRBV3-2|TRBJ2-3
ASSQDSPSWTDTQY
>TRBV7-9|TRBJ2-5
ASSSNQGSMETQY
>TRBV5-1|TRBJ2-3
ASSFKGTNAYTDTQY
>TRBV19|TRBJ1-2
ASSPRAYGYT
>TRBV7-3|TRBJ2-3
ASSLQAGGGDTQY
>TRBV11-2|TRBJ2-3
ASRLGGNPRTDTQY
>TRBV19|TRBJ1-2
ASSIGQGYGYT
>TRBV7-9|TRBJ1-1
ASSFAGTRNTEAF
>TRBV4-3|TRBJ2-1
ASSLGQGTYNEQF
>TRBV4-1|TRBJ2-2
ASSPSEGERELF
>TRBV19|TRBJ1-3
ASSGQGATGTSGNTIY
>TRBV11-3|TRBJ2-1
ASSLTGQYNEQF
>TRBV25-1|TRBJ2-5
ASSEGQGFETQY
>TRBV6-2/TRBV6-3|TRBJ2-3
ASSRQGGRDTQY
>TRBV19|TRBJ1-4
ASSYREPSTNEKLF
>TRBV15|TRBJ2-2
ATSRTVTNTGELF
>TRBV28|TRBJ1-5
ASREGAFYQPQH
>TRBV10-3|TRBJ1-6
AISENNSPLH
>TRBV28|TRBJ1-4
ASSLRVAAPF
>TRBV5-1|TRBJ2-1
ASSQTFSGRTNEQF
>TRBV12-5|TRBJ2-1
ASGLVNAHEQF
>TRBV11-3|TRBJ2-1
ASSPTSLANNEQF
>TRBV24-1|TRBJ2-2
ATSKPRGGELF
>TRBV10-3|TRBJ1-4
ATGIGGEKLF
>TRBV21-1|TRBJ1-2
ASRWSGPGVDGYT
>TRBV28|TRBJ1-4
ASSLSAGSNEKLF
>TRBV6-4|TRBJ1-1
ASSANEMNTEAF
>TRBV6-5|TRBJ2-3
ASSAQLDTQY
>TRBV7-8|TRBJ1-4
ASSFSDGINEKLF
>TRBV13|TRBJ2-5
ASSPSVLAGETQY
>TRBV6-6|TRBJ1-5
ASSYDNSNQPQH
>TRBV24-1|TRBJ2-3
ATSALVGPDTQY
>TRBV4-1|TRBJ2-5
ASGDLTGRRETQY
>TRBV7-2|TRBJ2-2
ASSFTGGVAGELF
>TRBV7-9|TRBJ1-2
ASSLVSQSNGYT
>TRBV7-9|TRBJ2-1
ASSREIGRSSYNEQF
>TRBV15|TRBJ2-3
ATSRDQVQLDTQY
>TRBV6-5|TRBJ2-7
ASRGETYEQY
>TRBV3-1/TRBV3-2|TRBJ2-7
ASSRGGEQY
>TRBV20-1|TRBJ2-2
SASGTGELF
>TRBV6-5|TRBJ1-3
ASSPGRRNTIY